The TCR beta chain described here comes from a study of Graves' ophthalmopathy and Graves' hyperthyroidism. Many counts were recorded for this clonotype. Antigen unknown. Findings and caveats of the study: Researchers report that a 13-signature model separated ophthalmopathy from stable hyperthyroidism, posting about 90% sensitivity and more than 70% specificity.

Germline V gene data show CDR1 as MDHEN and CDR2 as SYDVKM. The CDR3 totals 15 residues. V was clipped by 7 bases and J by 0 bases, with 16 bases between them. Amplified material comprised TCR beta CDR3 regions derived from RNA transcripts. In the first round, RT-PCR was carried out with HTBI primers, and a multiplex PCR formed the second round. Each CDR3 protein is one row after TCRdb ran MiXCR on the multiplex PCR reads. Of approximately 500,000 distinct CDR3 sequences in the sample, about an eighth were seen once. Ophthalmopathy cases showed moderate-to-severe activity, scoring CAS ≥3 and NOSPECS ≥4, with duration under 3 months. Clinical symptoms and serum thyroxine were used for diagnosis; TRAb, thyroid ultrasound and orbital computed tomography were also relied on.

The sequence was obtained from a woman aged 25 to 39 with Graves' ophthalmopathy. The material sequenced was blood. The chain joins TRBV28 to TRBJ2-7; D call uncertain. The CDR3 here is CASTPLGRSSYEQYF. DNA for the CDR3: TGTGCCAGCACCCCCCTGGGCCGGAGCTCCTACGAGCAGTACTTC.